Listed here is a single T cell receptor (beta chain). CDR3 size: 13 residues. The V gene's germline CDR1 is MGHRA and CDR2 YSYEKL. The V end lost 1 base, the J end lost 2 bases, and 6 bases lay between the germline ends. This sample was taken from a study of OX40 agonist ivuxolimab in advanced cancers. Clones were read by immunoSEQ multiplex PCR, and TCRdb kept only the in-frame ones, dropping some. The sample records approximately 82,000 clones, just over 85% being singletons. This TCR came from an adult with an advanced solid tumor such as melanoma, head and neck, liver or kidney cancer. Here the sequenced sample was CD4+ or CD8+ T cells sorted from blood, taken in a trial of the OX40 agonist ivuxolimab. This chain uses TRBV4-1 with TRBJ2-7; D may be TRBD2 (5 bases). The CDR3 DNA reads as TGCGCCAGCAGCCAAGGAGGGCCCTACGAGCAGTACTTC. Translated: CASSQGGPYEQYF.